What follows describes a single T cell receptor beta chain. Antigen unknown. Within the CD8+ T cell compartment, naive cells were CD45RO-CCR7+CD27+CD95-. The record originates from a study of CXCR3-negative and CXCR3-positive naive CD8 T cells. Findings and limits, study-wide: Unlike memory cells, which differed, naive CXCR3-negative and CXCR3-positive cells had similar TRBV-TRBJ usage. Higher TRB CDR3 hydrophobicity marked CXCR3-positive naive cells relative to CXCR3-negative naive cells.

Libraries of TRB cDNA were made by 5' RACE and carried UMIs. Following a re-call of the 5' RACE reads, TCRdb has one entry per CDR3 protein and lacks DNA. Its listing shows about 120,000 distinct CDR3 sequences. The sequenced sample was naive CXCR3- CD8+ T cells from blood. Stated subset: CD45RO-CCR7+CD27+CD95- naive CD8+ T cells lacking CXCR3 (TNR3-). This receptor was taken from a human donor in good health. Some clones in this sample may be carry-over from other donors' samples.

The chain's CDR3 is CASSPGQGGLTDTQYF. V and J are TRBV18 and TRBJ2-3; TCRdb's D gene call, TRBD1, goes unchecked for lack of DNA. Per germline, CDR1 KGHSH and CDR2 LQKENI. The CDR3 contains 16 residues.